This T cell receptor beta chain derives from a study of T cells in localized non-small cell lung cancer. Study conclusions and caveats: The tumor had only one region sequenced, so heterogeneity remains possible. The study found T cell clonality highest in uninvolved adjacent lung, above tumor. Appearance in adjacent lung was seen for a median about 60 of the top 100 tumor clones. Longer survival (overall) was linked to higher T cell density in blood.

Data came from immunoSEQ multiplex PCR; TCRdb stores just in-frame clones and leaves some out. The sample has more than 100,000 clones; roughly 90% are singletons. Regarding this clone: Its antigen is undetermined.

The CDR3 spans 15 residues. The junction had 5 bases not matched to a gene; V was cut back by 4 bases and J by 6 bases. From germline, CDR1 is SGHRS and CDR2 YFSETQ. This chain uses TRBV5-1 with TRBJ2-1, with TRBD2 matching 12 bases. The input for sequencing was peripheral blood, taken before any cancer treatment. The receptor was derived from a female donor over 55 with stage I lung adenocarcinoma. The CDR3 is CASSKTSGSRNEQFF. The CDR3 nucleotides are TGCGCCAGCAGCAAGACTAGCGGGAGTCGCAATGAGCAGTTCTTC.